This T cell receptor beta chain was identified in a study of blood T cell repertoires in COVID-19. The authors' processing: Reference gene primer amplification in the assay estimated nucleated cell counts. Produced via immunoSEQ multiplex PCR; TCRdb's table is partial and in-frame only. V and J calls plus clone size are reproduced from that table; the DNA served to infer D and trimming. The top ten hold roughly 6.3% of the sample, which has approximately 300,000 clones, just under 90% seen once. The V and J ends lost 0 bases and 2 bases respectively, with 7 bases between them. Germline CDR1 reads LGHNA; CDR2 reads YNFKEQ. This CDR3 is 14 amino acids long. Patients in Seattle were enrolled during active infection, then followed longitudinally.

Material for sequencing was peripheral blood. The rearrangement uses TRBV4-2 and TRBJ1-2; D is unresolved. The TCR originated in a woman aged 45-65 years with COVID-19, enrolled during active disease. For the CDR3, the DNA is TGTGCCAGCAGCCAAGAAGCTCTCAACTATGGCTACACCTTC. Translating gives CASSQEALNYGYTF.